The 18 T cell receptor beta chains reported below all come from one sample, sequenced in a study of T cell clonotyping in hematopoietic cell transplantation. Profiling relied on immunoSEQ multiplex PCR, and the TCRdb table lists in-frame clones only, not all of them. The sample holds around 6,200 clones; 85% to 90% are singletons and the top ten take 5.5% to 6.5%. The material was peripheral blood mononuclear cells, obtained 100 days after allogeneic stem cell transplant. These receptors were taken from a female patient between 35 and 55 years old who had an allogeneic stem cell transplant from a related donor, so the T cells may come from the graft donor. Some clones in this sample may be carry-over from other donors' samples.

The CDR3 coding sequence is TGCGCCAGCAGCCCCTCCGGGACCGGGGAGCTGTTTTTT. It translates to CASSPSGTGELFF. J is TRBJ2-2 and V is TRBV5-1; D is unresolved. The germline gives CDR1 SGHRS, CDR2 YFSETQ. Trimming shortened V by 4 bases and J by 5 bases, and 9 bases separated the two germline ends. This CDR3 has 13 residues.

The chain employs TRBV11-3 and TRBJ2-1, with D maybe TRBD2 (6 bases). Germline V gene sequence: CDR1 SGHNT, CDR2 YENEEA. Between the trimmed V and J ends, which lost 5 bases and 9 bases, there was a span of 11 bases. The CDR3 runs to 12 residues. The CDR3 DNA follows: TGTGCCAGCAGCCTAGGAGGGTTTGAGCAGTTCTTC. Amino acids: CASSLGGFEQFF.

J is TRBJ2-1 and V is TRBV20-1; D gene ambiguous. The V gene lost 4 bases and the J gene lost 6 bases, with 7 bases spanning the gap. This CDR3 has 11 residues. Germline CDR1 DFQATT, CDR2 SNEGSKA (reference sequence). The CDR3 loop is CSAKVPNEQFF. DNA of the CDR3: TGCAGTGCTAAAGTCCCCAATGAGCAGTTCTTC.

V is TRBV14 and J is TRBJ2-7, with 7 nucleotides matching TRBD2. The CDR3 is made up of 15 amino acids. Trimming took 4 bases from V and 4 from J; bases not matched to a gene: 10. The germline gives CDR1 SGHDN, CDR2 FVKESK. This CDR3 is CASSPWGGSKYEQYF. DNA of the CDR3: TGTGCCAGCAGCCCCTGGGGGGGGAGTAAGTACGAGCAGTACTTC.

J is TRBJ2-2 and V is TRBV6-5, with D possibly matching TRBD2 (5 bases). Germline CDR1 reads MNHEY; CDR2 reads SVGAGI. There are 15 residues in the CDR3. Trimming removed 4 bases at V and 4 bases at J, with 13 bases between. The CDR3 loop is CASSSRAMGTGELFF. CDR3 in DNA: TGTGCCAGCAGTTCGCGGGCCATGGGCACCGGGGAGCTGTTTTTT.

V gene TRBV30 combines with J gene TRBJ2-2, with D possibly matching TRBD1 (5 bases). The CDR3 spans 14 residues. V was trimmed by 3 bases and J by 4 bases, leaving 12 bases between them. Germline V CDR1 and CDR2: GTSNPN, SVGIG (reference sequence). The DNA of the CDR3 is TGTGCCTGGAGCAGGGAATACACCACCGGGGAGCTGTTTTTT. Its protein is CAWSREYTTGELFF. The entire variable domain, with the rest obtained from reference TRBV30 and TRBJ2-2, is as follows: SQTIHQWPATLVQPVGSPLSLECTVEGTSNPNLYWYRQAAGRGLQLLFYSVGIGQISSEVPQNLSASRPQDRQFILSSKKLLLSDSGFYLCAWSREYTTGELFFGEGSRLTVL.

The chain recombines TRBV27 with TRBJ1-3, with D unresolved. The CDR3 is 16 residues long. V lost 2 bases and J 3 bases, leaving 14 bases between the germline ends. CDR1 is MNHEY, CDR2 SMNVEV, per germline (reference sequence). This CDR3 reads CASSLSWGVGGNTIYF. CDR3 in DNA: TGTGCCAGCAGTTTAAGTTGGGGAGTGGGTGGAAACACCATATATTTT.

V usage is TRBV5-6 and J usage is TRBJ1-3, with 7 bases identical to TRBD1. The V gene's germline CDR1 is SGHDT and CDR2 YYEEEE. The junction had 4 bases not matched to a gene; V was cut back by 6 bases and J by 4 bases. The CDR3 is 13 residues long. DNA of the CDR3: TGTGCCAGCACCAGGGGGGGCGGAAACACCATATATTTT. Translating it yields CASTRGGGNTIYF.

The genes are TRBV25-1 and TRBJ2-3, with D possibly matching TRBD2 (5 bases). Trimming pared 4 bases from V and 3 bases from J, leaving 5 bases between. Germline values: CDR1 MGHDK, CDR2 SYGVNS. The CDR3 runs 12 residues. DNA of the CDR3: TGTGCCAGCAGTGCGGGAACAGATACGCAGTATTTT. It codes for CASSAGTDTQYF.

This chain links TRBV7-8 with TRBJ2-2, with TRBD2 identical over 11 bases. Trimming cost V 3 bases and J 7 bases; bases outside gene matches: 13. Germline V lookup: CDR1 SGHVS, CDR2 FQNEAQ. The CDR3 runs to 18 residues. The CDR3 sequence is CASSFPGLAELRGGELFF. In DNA form, the CDR3 reads TGTGCCAGCAGCTTTCCGGGACTAGCGGAACTAAGGGGCGGGGAGCTGTTTTTT.

This chain uses TRBV5-1 with TRBJ2-1; the D is unclear. With 0 bases removed from V and 6 bases from J, the gap between germline ends came to 7 bases. The CDR3 extends over 13 amino acids. CDR1 SGHRS and CDR2 YFSETQ come from the germline V gene. The CDR3 reads CASSLAFGNEQFF. The CDR3, as DNA: TGCGCCAGCAGCTTGGCCTTTGGCAATGAGCAGTTCTTC.

V and J are TRBV5-8 and TRBJ2-5; a possible D gene is TRBD1 (6 bases). Germline V gene lookup returns CDR1 SGHTS and CDR2 YDEGEE. V shed 0 bases and J shed 2 bases, with 11 bases lying between them. CDR3 length: 15 amino acids. This CDR3 is CASSLGPGQQETQYF. CDR3 in DNA: TGTGCCAGCAGCTTGGGACCGGGACAACAAGAGACCCAGTACTTC.

The CDR3 here is CASSSRTSGGYEQYF. Here the CDR3 DNA reads TGTGCCAGCAGTTCCAGGACTAGCGGGGGCTACGAGCAGTACTTC. J is TRBJ2-7 and V is TRBV27; 13 bases line up with TRBD2. The CDR3 contains 15 residues. CDR1 and CDR2 (germline): MNHEY, SMNVEV (reference sequence). V lost 4 bases, J lost 3 bases, and 3 bases stayed unmatched.

This chain connects TRBV5-6 to TRBJ1-5, with 8 nucleotides matching TRBD1. The ends lost 1 base at V and 5 bases at J; junction bases unmatched: 5. The CDR3 covers 15 residues. The germline V gene has CDR1 SGHDT and CDR2 YYEEEE. CDR3 in amino acids: CASSLLDRDYQPQHF. In nucleotides, the CDR3 is TGTGCCAGCAGCTTGCTGGACAGGGACTATCAGCCCCAGCATTTT.

The chain uses TRBV9 and TRBJ2-1; D may correspond to TRBD1 or TRBD2 (5 bases each). Between the trimmed V and J ends, which lost 0 bases and 9 bases, there was a span of 16 bases. From germline, CDR1 is SGDLS and CDR2 YYNGEE. The CDR3 covers 15 residues. The CDR3 reads CASSVGSRGLGEQFF. CDR3 in DNA: TGTGCCAGCAGCGTAGGGTCGAGGGGCCTTGGTGAGCAGTTCTTC. The full variable domain, rest sourced from reference TRBV9 and TRBJ2-1, is DSGVTQTPKHLITATGQRVTLRCSPRSGDLSVYWYQQSLDQGLQFLIQYYNGEERAKGNILERFSAQQFPDLHSELNLSSLELGDSALYFCASSVGSRGLGEQFFGPGTRLTVL.

The chain joins TRBV7-3 to TRBJ2-3; 7 positions match TRBD2. Germline CDR1 SGHTA, CDR2 FQGTGA. V lost 1 base and J lost 8; bases outside the gene matches: 6. CDR3 size: 14 residues. The CDR3 spells CASSLKPAGATQYF. CDR3 sequence (DNA): TGTGCCAGCAGCTTAAAGCCCGCGGGAGCTACGCAGTATTTT.

The chain links TRBV10-3 to TRBJ2-7; D gene uncertain. Trimming shortened V by 1 base and J by 0 bases, and 1 base separated the two germline ends. CDR3 size: 12 residues. Germline CDR1 reads ENHRY; CDR2 reads SYGVKD. CDR3 protein: CAISEFSYEQYF. CDR3 in DNA: TGTGCCATCAGTGAGTTCTCCTACGAGCAGTACTTC.

This chain links TRBV5-4 with TRBJ2-2, with D possibly matching TRBD2 (5 bases). Germline V gene lookup returns CDR1 SGHNT and CDR2 YYREEE (reference sequence). The V gene lost 2 bases and the J gene lost 6 bases, with 14 bases spanning the gap. The CDR3 totals 15 residues. CDR3 in amino acids: CASSFAAVEAGELFF. Written as DNA, the CDR3 is TGTGCCAGCAGCTTTGCAGCGGTGGAGGCCGGGGAGCTGTTTTTT.